A single T cell receptor beta chain is shown here with its context. Antigen specificity is unknown. The CDR3 is 15 amino acids. V lost 1 base to trimming and J lost 5 bases; unmatched junction nucleotides: 7. These data come from a study of cytomegalovirus exposure and HLA in healthy donors. Repertoires were generated with immunoSEQ multiplex PCR, while TCRdb's copy carries only in-frame clones and drops some. The sample yields over 100,000 clones, 89% seen once. Study-level findings and limits: Rarity marked most TCR sequences, yet some public TCRs occurred in many donors.

The receptor was isolated from a woman between 18 and 29 years old in good health and CMV-seronegative. The chain links TRBV23-1 to TRBJ2-7; 8 bases are shared with TRBD2. TRBV23-1 is an open reading frame, and its role is uncertain. The specimen sequenced was PBMCs. CDR3 nucleotide sequence: TGCGCCAGCAGTCAATGCCTAGTGCGGGGGGACGAGCAGTACTTC. Amino acid sequence: CASSQCLVRGDEQYF.